This TCR beta chain comes out of a study of CD8 T cells in ankylosing spondylitis (dated by TCRdb to 2016 to 2017). For context, the study as a whole: To find TCR variants linked to disease, the study profiled T cell receptor beta repertoires in ankylosing spondylitis patients and healthy donors. In total, the full study cohort was made up of 95 to 110 healthy donors and 20 to 25 ankylosing spondylitis patients. Peripheral blood samples were taken, and synovial fluid was additionally collected from ankylosing spondylitis patients.

Findings and caveats that apply to the study as a whole: Blood from ankylosing spondylitis patients appeared to be characterized by a TCR beta motif composed of eight or nine highly homologous amino acid variants. Some motif variants had previously been reported in the synovial fluid and blood of reactive arthritis patients, which suggests shared mechanisms of disease initiation. The disease-linked clones were reported as significantly enriched in matched synovial fluid samples from ankylosing spondylitis patients. In peripheral blood, the disease-linked clones were found at relatively low frequencies and had a CD8+ phenotype.

This clonotype has at least ten counts. Its antigen remains unidentified. No much larger clonotype is one base removed from it; base qualities were not supplied. Deletion took 0 bases off V and 9 bases off J, with a span of 21 bases between the germline ends. CDR1 DFQATT and CDR2 SNEGSKA were looked up in the germline V gene (reference sequence). From the cysteine up to the phenylalanine, the CDR3 has a length of 17 residues. The entry retains the CDR3 DNA only, 51 bases that are in frame from base 1. Data came from an Illumina HiSeq 2500. Quantitative 5'-RACE with molecular barcodes was the method used to prepare the TCR beta libraries. In the authors' own workflow: Disease-linked TCR variants were identified with a new computational method built on a probabilistic model of VDJ rearrangement. TCRdb redid the processing of the public reads, applying fastp at Q25 and MiXCR, and retained in-frame beta chains. Rows merge per CDR3 protein into single entries with the most common DNA and genes. The V and J calls follow TCRdb's processing rather than the paper's. The sample table lists 45,000 or so distinct CDR3 sequences, approximately 11% of them with a count of one. The ten largest clones capture roughly 1.3% of the sample.

The clonotype originates from a male donor with ankylosing spondylitis or in good health (not recorded which). Sample: blood, either unsorted or a sorted T cell fraction (not recorded which). The rearrangement combines TRBV20-1 with TRBJ1-6, with a tentative D gene TRBD1 over 5 matching bases. The CDR3 is CSARDSARRGMSSPLHF. The nucleotide sequence is given as TGCAGTGCTAGAGATAGTGCCCGACGGGGGATGAGTTCACCCCTCCACTTT.